This passage covers 27 T cell receptor beta chains from one sample sequenced in a study of blood T cell repertoires in COVID-19. The assay was immunoSEQ multiplex PCR, and TCRdb's table has in-frame clones only and misses some. The data hold approximately 110,000 clones, with around 85% observed a single time. What was sequenced was peripheral blood. These receptors originate from a man in his 70s with active or convalescent COVID-19.

CDR3: CASSLNTGELFF. The DNA for the CDR3 is TGTGCCAGCAGTCTGAACACCGGGGAGCTGTTTTTT. The J gene is TRBJ2-2, the V gene TRBV12-3 or TRBV12-4; D ambiguous. The CDR3 consists of 12 residues. Trimming removed 5 bases at V and 1 base at J, with 2 bases between.

The chain links TRBV11-2 to TRBJ1-1, with D possibly matching TRBD1 (6 bases). This CDR3 is built from 16 residues. The V end lost 2 bases, the J end lost 1 base, and 14 bases lay between the germline ends. In germline, CDR1 is SGHAT, CDR2 FQNNGV. CDR3 loop: CASSLMTGIANTEAFF. The CDR3 DNA follows: TGTGCCAGCAGCTTAATGACAGGAATAGCGAACACTGAAGCTTTCTTT. Supplemented by reference TRBV11-2 and TRBJ1-1, the full variable domain reads EAGVAQSPRYKIIEKRQSVAFWCNPISGHATLYWYQQILGQGPKLLIQFQNNGVVDDSQLPKDRFSAERLKGVDSTLKIQPAKLEDSAVYLCASSLMTGIANTEAFFGQGTRLTVV.

The chain links TRBV6-5 to TRBJ2-3; 8 nucleotides line up with TRBD2. This CDR3 region has 15 residues. Germline lookup yields CDR1 MNHEY and CDR2 SVGAGI. V dropped 6 bases and J dropped 2; count of bases not matched to a gene: 7. CDR3 in amino acids: CASSGLTSATDTQYF. The CDR3 DNA reads as TGTGCCAGCAGCGGCCTGACTAGCGCCACAGATACGCAGTATTTT.

This chain links TRBV28 with TRBJ1-3; no clear D gene. The CDR3 sequence is 12 residues long. V was clipped by 2 bases and J by 7 bases, with 6 bases between them. CDR1 is MDHEN and CDR2 is SYDVKM in the germline V gene. The CDR3 bases are TGTGCCAGCAGTTTAGGCCAGAACACCATATATTTT. The encoded protein is CASSLGQNTIYF.

This sequence joins TRBV25-1 and TRBJ1-2; a weak D match, TRBD1 (5 bases). CDR1 MGHDK and CDR2 SYGVNS come from the germline V gene. This CDR3 comprises 13 residues. Trimming took off 11 bases at V and 1 base at J, with 14 bases between the two ends. CDR3 amino acids: CACQGVNNYGYTF. The CDR3 nucleotides read TGTGCCTGTCAGGGTGTGAATAACTATGGCTACACCTTC.

The V call is TRBV5-1, the J call TRBJ2-5; 13 bases are a match to TRBD2. Germline trimming cut 2 bases from V and 5 bases from J; bases unmatched to any gene: 6. Germline V gives CDR1 SGHRS, CDR2 YFSETQ. CDR3 length: 16 residues. The CDR3 here is CASSLNGLAGVETQYF. In DNA, the CDR3 is TGCGCCAGCAGCTTAAATGGACTAGCGGGAGTTGAGACCCAGTACTTC.

The rearrangement links TRBV7-9 to TRBJ2-7; possible D gene TRBD2, 6 bases. Trimming left V 5 bases short and J 0 bases short, with 23 bases between. Germline V gene sequence: CDR1 SEHNR, CDR2 FQNEAQ (reference sequence). The CDR3 covers 18 residues. The DNA of the CDR3 is TGTGCCAGCAGCAAAAAGCCCGGGACTTCAAAGGACTCCTACGAGCAGTACTTC. As protein: CASSKKPGTSKDSYEQYF. The full variable domain, with the rest looked up from reference TRBV7-9 and TRBJ2-7, is DTGVSQNPRHKITKRGQNVTFRCDPISEHNRLYWYRQTLGQGPEFLTYFQNEAQLEKSRLLSDRFSAERPKGSFSTLEIQRTEQGDSAMYLCASSKKPGTSKDSYEQYFGPGTRLTVT.

This clone appeared once. The V gene is TRBV21-1, the J gene TRBJ1-3; TRBD1, the table's D call, lacks a check against the DNA. TRBV21-1 is shown as a pseudogene. The CDR3 runs to 17 residues. The CDR3 region has the DNA TGTGCCAGCAGCAAAGGGCGAGGACAGGGGGATGGAAACACCATATATTTT. Translated: CASSKGRGQGDGNTIYF.

This clone was found a few times. This CDR3 is CASSLVTGGTYEQYF. The CDR3 DNA is TGTGCCAGCAGCTTAGTTACCGGGGGAACCTACGAGCAGTACTTC. V usage is TRBV7-8 and J usage is TRBJ2-7, with D possibly TRBD2 on 6 matching bases. Per germline, CDR1 SGHVS and CDR2 FQNEAQ. This CDR3 has 15 amino acids. V lost 1 base and J 2 bases, leaving 12 bases between the germline ends.

The V and J genes are TRBV19 and TRBJ2-5; TRBD2 agrees at 8 bases. The trim removed 3 bases at V and 4 bases at J, leaving 4 bases unmatched. CDR1 and CDR2 (germline): LNHDA, SQIVND (reference sequence). The CDR3 runs 14 residues. Written as DNA, the CDR3 is TGTGCCAGTAGTATTAGCGGGACCCCAGAGACCCAGTACTTC. Protein: CASSISGTPETQYF.

The V and J genes are TRBV5-4 and TRBJ2-1; maybe TRBD1 (7 bases). Germline lookup yields CDR1 SGHNT and CDR2 YYREEE (reference sequence). The CDR3 contains 19 residues. The V end was cut by 0 bases, the J end by 1 base, with 20 bases between. The CDR3 sequence: CASSLGPVPGGLSYNEQFF. DNA of the CDR3: TGTGCCAGCAGCTTGGGACCCGTCCCAGGGGGGCTTTCCTACAATGAGCAGTTCTTC.

The chain recombines TRBV28 with TRBJ1-2; 8 bases fit TRBD1. Germline V gene sequence: CDR1 MDHEN, CDR2 SYDVKM. With 5 bases clipped from V and 1 base from J, the junction kept 9 bases outside the gene matches. The CDR3 sequence is 16 residues long. The CDR3 sequence: CASSTTGTGVNYGYTF. In nucleotides, the CDR3 is TGTGCCAGCAGTACCACCGGGACAGGAGTTAACTATGGCTACACCTTC.

The V gene is TRBV2, the J gene TRBJ1-1, with D possibly TRBD1 on 5 matching bases. Trimming took off 7 bases at V and 4 bases at J, with 13 bases between the two ends. This CDR3 region has 13 residues. CDR1 and CDR2 (germline): SNHLY, FYNNEI. DNA of the CDR3: TGTGCCAGCACCGAGGAGGGGCCCACTGAAGCTTTCTTT. This gives the protein CASTEEGPTEAFF.

This clone showed up just once. The chain carries TRBV29-1 and TRBJ1-1; tentative D call: TRBD1 (6 bases). This CDR3 has 15 amino acids. V was trimmed by 3 bases and J by 0 bases, leaving 14 bases between them. CDR1 is SQVTM and CDR2 is ANQGSEA in the germline V gene. CDR3 region: CSVEGWEGVNTEAFF. In DNA form, the CDR3 reads TGCAGCGTTGAGGGGTGGGAGGGGGTGAACACTGAAGCTTTCTTT.

The chain couples TRBV27 to TRBJ1-4; D is uncertain. In germline, CDR1 is MNHEY, CDR2 SMNVEV (reference sequence). V was pared by 5 bases and J by 0 bases, with 10 bases between. This CDR3 has 15 amino acids. CDR3 sequence reads: CASSPLQSTNEKLFF. In DNA, the CDR3 is TGTGCCAGCAGTCCCCTACAGTCAACTAATGAAAAACTGTTTTTT.

This chain joins TRBV7-9 and TRBJ2-2; 11 bases line up with TRBD2. Germline trimming cut 5 bases from V and 0 bases from J; bases unmatched to any gene: 2. Germline assignment: CDR1 SEHNR and CDR2 FQNEAQ (reference sequence). The CDR3 has 16 amino acids. The CDR3 here is CASSETSGTNTGELFF. For the CDR3, the DNA is TGTGCCAGCAGCGAGACTAGCGGGACGAACACCGGGGAGCTGTTTTTT.

The V and J genes are TRBV14 and TRBJ2-7; 9 nucleotides match TRBD1. CDR1 is SGHDN, CDR2 FVKESK, per germline. The CDR3 is 15 amino acids. After removal of 4 bases from V and 6 bases from J, the junction contained 10 bases not matched to a gene. The CDR3 region is CASSRAGTGPVEQYF. The CDR3 coding sequence is TGTGCCAGCAGCCGAGCCGGGACAGGGCCCGTCGAGCAGTACTTC.

The chain has TRBV28 and TRBJ2-7, with no clear D. Trimming shortened V by 4 bases and J by 4 bases, and 8 bases separated the two germline ends. CDR1 and CDR2 from the germline V gene are MDHEN and SYDVKM. The CDR3 has 12 amino acids. CDR3 nucleotide sequence: TGTGCCAGCAGTTCGTCGGTATACGAGCAGTACTTC. This sequence encodes CASSSSVYEQYF.

This sequence joins TRBV3-1 (or the pseudogene TRBV3-2) and TRBJ2-2, with TRBD2 as a possible D gene (7 bases). CDR3 length equals 16 residues. Germline V gene sequence: CDR1 LGHDT, CDR2 YNNKEL (reference sequence). Trimming pared 7 bases from V and 3 bases from J, leaving 18 bases between. The CDR3 bases are TGTGCCAGCACTCGCCGAAAGGGGGGGGACACCGGGGAGCTGTTTTTT. Residues: CASTRRKGGDTGELFF.

The chain uses TRBV10-3 and TRBJ2-3; no clear D gene. The CDR3 is 15 amino acids. V lost 4 bases to trimming and J lost 0 bases, with 11 bases between them. CDR1 is ENHRY, CDR2 SYGVKD, per germline. CDR3 bases: TGTGCCATCAGTGGAACGATAGCTAGCACAGATACGCAGTATTTT. Amino acid sequence: CAISGTIASTDTQYF.

The J gene is TRBJ2-7, the V gene TRBV7-3; D is possibly TRBD2 (5 bases). Germline lookup yields CDR1 SGHTA and CDR2 FQGTGA. Trimming left V 1 base short and J 2 bases short, with 12 bases between. The CDR3 runs to 15 residues. The CDR3 protein is CASSLRAGNPYEQYF. The CDR3, as DNA: TGTGCCAGCAGCTTAAGAGCCGGGAACCCCTACGAGCAGTACTTC.

The chain employs TRBV11-2 and TRBJ2-3, with 10 bases lining up with TRBD1. Unmatched junction bases numbered 5, after V lost 4 bases and J lost 1 base. In germline, CDR1 is SGHAT, CDR2 FQNNGV. CDR3 length: 16 residues. DNA for the CDR3: TGTGCCAGCAGCTCGGGACAGGGGACGGGCACAGATACGCAGTATTTT. Encoded protein: CASSSGQGTGTDTQYF.

The chain combines TRBV4-2 with TRBJ1-5; 10 nucleotides align to TRBD1. Losses at the gene ends were 2 bases for V and 6 bases for J; bases not matched to a gene: 7. The CDR3 totals 16 residues. Looked up from germline, CDR1 is LGHNA and CDR2 is YNFKEQ. CDR3 sequence (DNA): TGTGCCAGCAGCCAAATTGACAGGGGGCCTGGTCAGCCCCAGCATTTT. This codes for CASSQIDRGPGQPQHF.

The chain combines TRBV30 with TRBJ2-2; 7 bases line up with TRBD1. J gave up 5 bases and V 8 bases, and 8 bases lay outside the gene matches. Germline CDR1 GTSNPN, CDR2 SVGIG (reference sequence). The CDR3 covers 13 residues. CDR3 in DNA: TGTGCCGCAGGGGGTTTAGGAACCGGGGAGCTGTTTTTT. Translating it yields CAAGGLGTGELFF.

J is TRBJ2-3 and V is TRBV3-1 (or the pseudogene TRBV3-2), with 9 bases aligning to TRBD1. The CDR3 loop spans 17 amino acids. V was pared by 4 bases and J by 4 bases, with 12 bases of the junction left unmatched. Germline V CDR1 and CDR2: LGHDT, YNNKEL (reference sequence). CDR3 DNA: TGTGCCAGCAGCCCCTGGCTTGGGACAGGGTCATCAGATACGCAGTATTTT. It translates to CASSPWLGTGSSDTQYF.

The rearrangement joins TRBV6-5 to TRBJ2-2; 7 bases are a match to TRBD1. The V segment lost 7 bases and the J segment 4 bases; nucleotides outside the gene matches: 3. From germline, CDR1 is MNHEY and CDR2 SVGAGI. The CDR3 sequence is 13 residues long. CDR3 protein: CASIDRVTGELFF. CDR3 in DNA: TGTGCCAGCATAGACAGGGTCACCGGGGAGCTGTTTTTT.

This sequence joins TRBV5-1 and TRBJ1-4; TRBD1 agrees at 9 bases. The CDR3 spans 15 residues. V lost 2 bases and J lost 7; bases outside the gene matches: 6. CDR1 and CDR2 from the germline V gene are SGHRS and YFSETQ. CDR3 region: CASSFEGTGSEKLFF. The CDR3 DNA is TGCGCCAGCAGCTTCGAAGGGACAGGGAGTGAAAAACTGTTTTTT. The full variable domain, rest sourced from reference TRBV5-1 and TRBJ1-4, is KAGVTQTPRYLIKTRGQQVTLSCSPISGHRSVSWYQQTPGQGLQFLFEYFSETQRNKGNFPGRFSGRQFSNSRSEMNVSTLELGDSALYLCASSFEGTGSEKLFFGSGTQLSVL.